Below, 30 T cell receptor beta chains from the same sample are listed, as sequenced in a study of cytotoxic CD8 clonotypes in ibrutinib-treated CLL. Profiled with immunoSEQ multiplex PCR; TCRdb holds only in-frame clones, not every one. The profile shows about 39,000 clones, 65% to 70% of them singletons. Sequencing used PBMCs, obtained at disease progression, from a patient treated with ibrutinib. These receptors were obtained from a human donor with chronic lymphocytic leukemia.

The chain recombines TRBV2 with TRBJ2-6; TRBD2 aligns across 16 bases. This CDR3 spans 18 amino acids. V gave up 3 bases and J gave up 2 bases; unmatched junction bases: 1. CDR1 is SNHLY and CDR2 is FYNNEI in the germline V gene. CDR3 nucleotide sequence: TGTGCCAGCAGTGAGGGACTAGCGGGAGGGGCTGGGGCCAACGTCCTGACTTTC. Encoded protein: CASSEGLAGGAGANVLTF.

This chain links TRBV18 with TRBJ1-2, with 9 bases aligning to TRBD1. The CDR3 is 17 residues long. Germline V gene data show CDR1 as KGHSH and CDR2 as LQKENI. Trimming removed 2 bases from V and 7 bases from J; junction bases left unmatched: 14. CDR3 nucleotides: TGTGCCAGCTCACCAGGCCGGGACAGGGATCAACGAGGTGGCTACACCTTC. This gives the protein CASSPGRDRDQRGGYTF.

V and J are TRBV5-6 and TRBJ2-6; a possible D gene is TRBD2 (6 bases). V was pared by 4 bases and J by 8 bases, with 16 bases between. Looked up from germline, CDR1 is SGHDT and CDR2 is YYEEEE. This CDR3 is built from 15 residues. CDR3 region: CASSPGLTSTNVLTF. CDR3 DNA sequence: TGTGCCAGCAGCCCGGGACTCACGAGTACCAACGTCCTGACTTTC. The full variable domain, completed using reference TRBV5-6 and TRBJ2-6, is DAGVTQSPTHLIKTRGQQVTLRCSPKSGHDTVSWYQQALGQGPQFIFQYYEEEERQRGNFPDRFSGHQFPNYSSELNVNALLLGDSALYLCASSPGLTSTNVLTFGAGSRLTVL.

Notes on this clone: The identical CDR3 is also encoded by other nucleotide sequences in the sample. The rearrangement joins TRBV7-3 to TRBJ2-7; TRBD2 matches at 7 bases. Per the germline V gene, CDR1 is SGHTA and CDR2 is FQGTGA. After removal of 11 bases from V and 1 base from J, the junction contained 11 bases not matched to a gene. The CDR3 consists of 14 residues. CDR3 region: CAPGGLAASYEQYF. In DNA form, the CDR3 reads TGTGCCCCGGGCGGGCTAGCGGCATCCTACGAGCAGTACTTC.

This chain connects TRBV13 to TRBJ2-1; perhaps TRBD2 as D (6 bases). The CDR3 is 14 residues long. The germline V and J ends were trimmed by 5 bases and 12 bases, with 20 bases remaining between them. Looked up from germline, CDR1 is PRHDT and CDR2 is FYEKMQ (reference sequence). The CDR3 protein is CASSIMPRGSWQFF. The CDR3 DNA is TGTGCCAGCAGCATAATGCCGCGGGGAAGTTGGCAGTTCTTC.

In DNA, the CDR3 is TGTGCCATCAGCTCCCCATCTCTAGCGACCTACGAGCAGTACTTC. Protein sequence: CAISSPSLATYEQYF. V usage is TRBV10-3 and J usage is TRBJ2-7, with D perhaps TRBD2 (6 bases). Germline lookup yields CDR1 ENHRY and CDR2 SYGVKD. Trimming left V 6 bases short and J 2 bases short, with 17 bases between. The CDR3 sequence is 15 residues long.

CDR3 sequence: CASRDSLGMNTEAFF. DNA for the CDR3: TGTGCCAGCAGGGACTCGCTGGGGATGAACACTGAAGCTTTCTTT. This chain uses TRBV14 with TRBJ1-1, with D unresolved. The CDR3 is made up of 15 amino acids. From germline, CDR1 is SGHDN and CDR2 FVKESK. The ends were cut back, 6 bases at V and 0 bases at J, with 14 bases in the middle. Full variable domain (missing parts from reference TRBV14 and TRBJ1-1): EAGVTQFPSHSVIEKGQTVTLRCDPISGHDNLYWYRRVMGKEIKFLLHFVKESKQDESGMPNNRFLAERTGGTYSTLKVQPAELEDSGVYFCASRDSLGMNTEAFFGQGTRLTVV.

In its sample, this clone was seen once. The chain couples TRBV18 to TRBJ1-1; D gene unclear. Germline CDR1 and CDR2: KGHSH and LQKENI. This CDR3 has 14 amino acids. V gave up 1 base and J gave up 2 bases, with 8 bases separating them. The CDR3 DNA reads TGTGCCAGCTCACCACTAACCGTCAACACTGAAGCTTTCTTT. It translates to CASSPLTVNTEAFF. Full variable domain (outside the CDR3, taken from reference TRBV18 and TRBJ1-1): NAGVMQNPRHLVRRRGQEARLRCSPMKGHSHVYWYRQLPEEGLKFMVYLQKENIIDESGMPKERFSAEFPKEGPSILRIQQVVRGDSAAYFCASSPLTVNTEAFFGQGTRLTVV.

The CDR3 here is CASSARDLSGNTIYF. The CDR3 DNA reads as TGTGCCAGCAGTGCCCGCGACCTCTCTGGAAACACCATATATTTT. This chain links TRBV6-1 with TRBJ1-3; D gene unclear. Germline values: CDR1 MNHNS, CDR2 SASEGT. Trimming took 4 bases from V and 0 from J, leaving 10 bases between them. The CDR3 extends over 15 amino acids.

The chain recombines TRBV10-3 with TRBJ2-1, with a tentative D call TRBD2 (6 bases). In germline, CDR1 is ENHRY, CDR2 SYGVKD. The CDR3 consists of 15 residues. Trimming shortened V by 10 bases and J by 3 bases, and 19 bases separated the two germline ends. DNA of the CDR3: TGTGCCACCGAGGGTGGGAGGTCCGGCTACAATGAGCAGTTCTTC. This codes for CATEGGRSGYNEQFF.

The chain has TRBV15 and TRBJ1-5; unclear D gene. Trimming took 0 bases from V and 2 from J, leaving 11 bases between them. This CDR3 is 16 amino acids long. The germline V gene encodes CDR1 LNHNV and CDR2 YYDKDF (reference sequence). The CDR3 DNA sequence: TGTGCCACCAGCAGAGATCCGGTTGGACGCAATCAGCCCCAGCATTTT. Its protein product is CATSRDPVGRNQPQHF. Full variable domain (outside the CDR3, taken from reference TRBV15 and TRBJ1-5): DAMVIQNPRYQVTQFGKPVTLSCSQTLNHNVMYWYQQKSSQAPKLLFHYYDKDFNNEADTPDNFQSRRPNTSFCFLDIRSPGLGDTAMYLCATSRDPVGRNQPQHFGDGTRLSIL.

The chain links TRBV19 to TRBJ2-3; D may be TRBD1 or TRBD2 (5 bases each). V gave up 6 bases and J gave up 7 bases, with 11 bases separating them. Germline lookup yields CDR1 LNHDA and CDR2 SQIVND (reference sequence). The length of the CDR3 is 12 residues. The chain's CDR3 is CASRGETNTQYF. CDR3 in DNA: TGTGCCAGTAGGGGGGAGACGAATACGCAGTATTTT.

This clone occurred once. The gene calls are TRBV11-1 and TRBJ2-1, with TRBD1 as a possible D gene (5 bases). Germline V gives CDR1 SGHAT, CDR2 FQDESV (reference sequence). V was pared by 2 bases and J by 2 bases, with 10 bases between. This CDR3 has 15 amino acids. The CDR3 here is CASSLSWGAYNEQFF. DNA for the CDR3: TGTGCCAGCAGCTTATCGTGGGGCGCCTACAATGAGCAGTTCTTC.

This clone has just a few counts. This sequence joins TRBV7-8 and TRBJ1-1; D perhaps matches TRBD1 (5 bases). The CDR3 runs to 15 residues. Germline loops: CDR1 SGHVS, CDR2 FQNEAQ. The V gene lost 4 bases and the J gene lost 4 bases, with 16 bases spanning the gap. CDR3 loop: CASSSEDYGGTEAFF. The CDR3 nucleotides are TGTGCCAGCAGCTCAGAGGACTACGGGGGCACTGAAGCTTTCTTT.

This clone is labeled as medium-sized. The chain recombines TRBV7-8 with TRBJ1-4; D gene unclear. V was cut by 3 bases and J by 6 bases, with 11 bases left in between. This CDR3 has 14 residues. The V gene's germline CDR1 is SGHVS and CDR2 FQNEAQ. Here the CDR3 reads CASSFLSAHEKLFF. Written as DNA, the CDR3 is TGTGCCAGCAGCTTCCTGTCTGCTCATGAAAAACTGTTTTTT.

The chain uses TRBV5-1 and TRBJ2-2; perhaps TRBD2 as D (5 bases). The germline V gene encodes CDR1 SGHRS and CDR2 YFSETQ. The length of the CDR3 is 13 residues. V shed 3 bases and J shed 5 bases, with 8 bases lying between them. CDR3 residues: CASSSRVTGELFF. In DNA, the CDR3 is TGCGCCAGCAGCTCGAGGGTGACCGGGGAGCTGTTTTTT. The whole variable domain, filled in from reference TRBV5-1 and TRBJ2-2, reads KAGVTQTPRYLIKTRGQQVTLSCSPISGHRSVSWYQQTPGQGLQFLFEYFSETQRNKGNFPGRFSGRQFSNSRSEMNVSTLELGDSALYLCASSSRVTGELFFGEGSRLTVL.

This clone came up once. The chain recombines TRBV29-1 with TRBJ2-1; 13 bases are shared with TRBD2. Trimming removed 7 bases from V and 10 bases from J; junction bases left unmatched: 10. Germline assignment: CDR1 SQVTM and CDR2 ANQGSEA. The CDR3 consists of 14 residues. The CDR3 protein is CSARLLAGGREQFF. Here the CDR3 DNA reads TGCAGCGCAAGACTACTAGCGGGAGGGCGCGAGCAGTTCTTC.

This clone was observed a handful of times. The rearrangement joins TRBV19 to TRBJ2-7; maybe TRBD2 (6 bases). The CDR3 is made up of 14 amino acids. CDR1 and CDR2 from the germline V gene are LNHDA and SQIVND (reference sequence). Trimming took off 5 bases at V and 0 bases at J, with 11 bases between the two ends. The CDR3 DNA is TGTGCCAGTAGTGGGCGGGGACGCTCCTACGAGCAGTACTTC. This codes for CASSGRGRSYEQYF.

This sequence joins TRBV6-6 and TRBJ2-7, with D tentatively TRBD1 (5 bases). V was shortened by 6 bases and J by 4 bases, with 19 bases between the two germline ends. The CDR3 runs to 15 residues. Germline values: CDR1 MNHNY, CDR2 SVGAGI (reference sequence). The CDR3 region has the DNA TGTGCCAGCAGATCGATACAGGCGTCCTTTTACGAGCAGTACTTC. Its protein is CASRSIQASFYEQYF.

The rearrangement links TRBV2 to TRBJ2-1; 9 bases map to TRBD2. The V segment lost 1 base and the J segment 10 bases; nucleotides outside the gene matches: 8. CDR1 is SNHLY and CDR2 is FYNNEI in the germline V gene. The CDR3 is 15 residues long. The CDR3 region is CASSEEAGGILEQFF. The DNA for the CDR3 is TGTGCCAGCAGTGAAGAGGCGGGAGGGATATTGGAGCAGTTCTTC.

Remarks on this clone: This sample includes further DNA sequences coding for the same CDR3. The chain employs TRBV9 and TRBJ2-1, with unresolved D. Germline CDR1 and CDR2: SGDLS and YYNGEE. Trimming stripped 3 bases from V and 8 bases from J, with 6 bases between. The CDR3 is made up of 11 amino acids. CDR3: CASSAGYEQFF. The CDR3 coding sequence is TGTGCCAGCAGCGCGGGCTATGAGCAGTTCTTC.

The V gene is TRBV11-1, the J gene TRBJ2-5; TRBD1 might be the D (7 bases). Looked up from germline, CDR1 is SGHAT and CDR2 is FQDESV (reference sequence). The germline V and J ends were trimmed by 3 bases and 2 bases, with 13 bases remaining between them. The CDR3 consists of 15 residues. CDR3 residues: CASSLGGQTQETQYF. CDR3 sequence (DNA): TGTGCCAGCAGCTTGGGGGGACAGACACAAGAGACCCAGTACTTC.

The chain links TRBV27 to TRBJ2-3, with TRBD1 matching 9 bases. J lost 4 bases, V lost 4 bases, and 6 bases had no gene match. The germline V gene encodes CDR1 MNHEY and CDR2 SMNVEV (reference sequence). This CDR3 spans 15 amino acids. CDR3 sequence reads: CASSSWTGAADTQYF. CDR3 nucleotides: TGTGCCAGCAGTTCATGGACAGGGGCCGCAGATACGCAGTATTTT.

This chain connects TRBV6-5 to TRBJ2-2; no reliable D call. V was clipped by 5 bases and J by 3 bases, with 13 bases between them. The CDR3 consists of 15 residues. Germline CDR1 MNHEY, CDR2 SVGAGI. CDR3 residues: CASSTSPGYTGELFF. CDR3 coding DNA: TGTGCCAGCAGTACAAGCCCGGGCTACACCGGGGAGCTGTTTTTT.

A few counts support this clone. The CDR3 spells CAISVDLSGNTIYF. DNA for the CDR3: TGTGCCATCAGTGTTGACCTCTCTGGAAACACCATATATTTT. The chain has TRBV10-3 and TRBJ1-3; D unresolved. This CDR3 is built from 14 residues. Trimming took 4 bases from V and 0 from J, leaving 7 bases between them. Per germline, CDR1 ENHRY and CDR2 SYGVKD.

V and J are TRBV9 and TRBJ2-1; 8 bases are a match to TRBD2. The length of the CDR3 is 13 residues. Per the germline V gene, CDR1 is SGDLS and CDR2 is YYNGEE. V was pared by 7 bases and J by 10 bases, with 10 bases of the junction left unmatched. The CDR3 sequence is CASRKAGVGEQFF. The CDR3 DNA follows: TGTGCCAGCCGGAAAGCGGGAGTAGGGGAGCAGTTCTTC.

The CDR3 region is CSVVVGRGYTF. DNA of the CDR3: TGCAGCGTTGTAGTGGGCCGGGGCTACACCTTC. The chain couples TRBV29-1 to TRBJ1-2; D remains unclear. Trimming took off 4 bases at V and 8 bases at J, with 11 bases between the two ends. Germline CDR1 SQVTM, CDR2 ANQGSEA. The CDR3 is 11 residues long.

The V call is TRBV18, the J call TRBJ1-2; the D is unclear. Trimming took off 3 bases at V and 2 bases at J, with 7 bases between the two ends. There are 13 residues in the CDR3. The germline V gene has CDR1 KGHSH and CDR2 LQKENI. The CDR3 DNA is TGTGCCAGCTCACCGCAGGCAAACTATGGCTACACCTTC. This gives the protein CASSPQANYGYTF.

The DNA of the CDR3 is TGTGCCAGGAAATCAGGGTTAGGGCGGCAGCCCCAGCATTTT. Residues: CARKSGLGRQPQHF. The rearrangement links TRBV7-3 to TRBJ1-5; a possible D gene is TRBD1 (5 bases). Germline V gene lookup returns CDR1 SGHTA and CDR2 FQGTGA. Trimming removed 9 bases at V and 7 bases at J, with 19 bases between. The CDR3 is 14 residues long. The full variable domain, completed using reference TRBV7-3 and TRBJ1-5, is GAGVSQTPSNKVTEKGKYVELRCDPISGHTALYWYRQSLGQGPEFLIYFQGTGAADDSGLPNDRFFAVRPEGSVSTLKIQRTERGDSAVYLCARKSGLGRQPQHFGDGTRLSIL.

The chain couples TRBV7-8 to TRBJ1-5; D is undetermined. This CDR3 spans 14 amino acids. V lost 4 bases and J lost 5, with 12 bases in between. Germline V lookup: CDR1 SGHVS, CDR2 FQNEAQ. CDR3 sequence: CASSSRWIDQPQHF. CDR3 coding DNA: TGTGCCAGCAGCTCCCGGTGGATCGATCAGCCCCAGCATTTT.